This record concerns one T cell receptor beta chain sequence. Repertoires were generated with immunoSEQ multiplex PCR, while TCRdb's copy carries only in-frame clones and drops some. The sample records tens of thousands of clones, around 65% being singletons. Germline CDR1 reads LNHDA; CDR2 reads SQIVND (reference sequence). The CDR3 spans 14 residues. V dropped 5 bases and J dropped 4 bases, with 14 bases sitting between them. The data belong to a study of blood T cell repertoires in COVID-19. In the study overall: PBMCs, B-cell-depleted T cells, or T cells were the source of the cDNA or gDNA that made up the material.

The chain has TRBV19 and TRBJ1-1; D not resolved. The TCR comes from an older woman with acute or convalescent COVID-19. The sequenced sample was peripheral blood. The CDR3: CASSFPGRATEAFF. As DNA, the CDR3 is TGTGCCAGTAGTTTCCCGGGGAGGGCCACTGAAGCTTTCTTT.